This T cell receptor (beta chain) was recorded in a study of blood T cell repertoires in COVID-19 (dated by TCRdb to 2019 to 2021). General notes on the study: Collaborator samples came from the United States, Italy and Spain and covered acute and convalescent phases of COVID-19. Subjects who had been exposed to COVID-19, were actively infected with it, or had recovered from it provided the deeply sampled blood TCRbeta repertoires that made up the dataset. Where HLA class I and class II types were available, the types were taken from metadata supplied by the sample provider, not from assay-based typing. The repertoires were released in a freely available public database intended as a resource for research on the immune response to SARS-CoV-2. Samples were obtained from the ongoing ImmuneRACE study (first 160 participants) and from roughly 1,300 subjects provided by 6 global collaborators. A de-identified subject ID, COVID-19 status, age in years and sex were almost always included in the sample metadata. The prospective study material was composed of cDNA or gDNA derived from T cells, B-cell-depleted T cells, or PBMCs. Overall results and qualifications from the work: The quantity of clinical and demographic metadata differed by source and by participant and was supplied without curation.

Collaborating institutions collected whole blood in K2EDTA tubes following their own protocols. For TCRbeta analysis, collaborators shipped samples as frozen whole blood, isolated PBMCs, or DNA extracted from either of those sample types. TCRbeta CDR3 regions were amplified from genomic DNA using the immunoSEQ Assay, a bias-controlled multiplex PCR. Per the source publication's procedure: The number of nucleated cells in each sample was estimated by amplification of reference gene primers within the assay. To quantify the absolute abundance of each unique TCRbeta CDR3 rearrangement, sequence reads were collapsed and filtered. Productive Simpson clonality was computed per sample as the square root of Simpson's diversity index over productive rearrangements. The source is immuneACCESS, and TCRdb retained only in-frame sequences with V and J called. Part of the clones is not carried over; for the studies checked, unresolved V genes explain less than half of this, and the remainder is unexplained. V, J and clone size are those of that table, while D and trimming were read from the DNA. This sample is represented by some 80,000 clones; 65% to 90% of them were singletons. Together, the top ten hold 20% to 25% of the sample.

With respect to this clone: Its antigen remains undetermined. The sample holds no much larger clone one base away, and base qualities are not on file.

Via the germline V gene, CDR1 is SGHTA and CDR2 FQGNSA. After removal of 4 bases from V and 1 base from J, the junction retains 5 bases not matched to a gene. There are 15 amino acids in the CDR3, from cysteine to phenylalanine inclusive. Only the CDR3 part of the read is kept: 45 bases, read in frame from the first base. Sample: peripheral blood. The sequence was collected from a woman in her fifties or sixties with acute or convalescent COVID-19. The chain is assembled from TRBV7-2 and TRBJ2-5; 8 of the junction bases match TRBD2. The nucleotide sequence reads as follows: TGTGCCAGCAGCTCGGGACTAGTGGGCCAAGAGACCCAGTACTTC. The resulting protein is CASSSGLVGQETQYF.